This T cell receptor (beta chain) was captured in a study of T cells in Graves' hyperthyroidism and ophthalmopathy. About the research overall: The authors collected peripheral blood at initial diagnosis, before any treatment.

Researchers amplified the TCR beta CDR3 regions from RNA transcripts. The HTBI primer set served for first-round RT-PCR of the TCR CDR3. TCRdb analysed the multiplex PCR reads with MiXCR anew, one entry per CDR3 protein. The sample has roughly 330,000 distinct CDR3 sequences, around a sixth seen once; the top ten hold around a third. Germline CDR1 and CDR2: SGHRS and YFSETQ. This CDR3 comprises 15 residues. Participants, patients aged 18 to 65, had newly diagnosed hyperthyroidism with a duration under 2 months. Pregnant or lactating patients were excluded, as were those with uncontrolled infection or other autoimmune disease. This clonotype was counted only a few times. Compared with germline, one end of the junction differs, possibly owing to a read error.

This TCR derives from a man under 40 with Graves' hyperthyroidism. Material: blood. V usage is TRBV5-1 and J usage is TRBJ1-4, with D maybe TRBD1 (5 bases). This CDR3 is CASSLERQGGEKLSF. The CDR3 DNA reads TGCGCCAGCAGCTTGGAGAGGCAGGGAGGTGAAAAACTGTCTTTT.